The 3 T cell receptor beta chains listed next were all sequenced from one sample in a study of T cell responses to AZD1222 COVID-19 vaccine. Some clones are missing from TCRdb's copy, which holds only in-frame ones; the method was immunoSEQ multiplex PCR. This sample has roughly 180,000 clones, with about 92% found just once. The material sequenced was peripheral blood, taken 28 days after the second AZD1222 dose. The receptors come from an adult who received the AZD1222 COVID-19 vaccine.

This clone has a single count. CDR3 DNA: TGTGCCACCCGTGGGAGGGCCTTAGGGGAAAAACTGTTTTTT. Translated, it gives CATRGRALGEKLFF. This sequence joins TRBV6-5 and TRBJ1-4, with D hard to call. The CDR3 covers 14 residues. The V and J ends lost 10 bases and 8 bases respectively, with 20 bases between them. Germline V gives CDR1 MNHEY, CDR2 SVGAGI.

The chain links TRBV7-2 to TRBJ2-7; 9 bases are a match to TRBD2. Looked up from germline, CDR1 is SGHTA and CDR2 is FQGNSA. V trimming: 4 bases; J trimming: 6 bases; junction bases outside the gene matches: 13. The CDR3 loop spans 16 amino acids. The CDR3 sequence: CASSSPGGGAPLEQYF. CDR3 bases: TGTGCCAGCAGCTCCCCCGGCGGGGGGGCCCCTCTCGAGCAGTACTTC.

Points on this clone: At one end, the junction sequence differs from germline, possibly due to a read error. The chain couples TRBV20-1 to TRBJ1-2; D is perhaps TRBD1 (5 bases). The CDR3 contains 11 residues. Germline V lookup: CDR1 DFQATT, CDR2 SNEGSKA (reference sequence). CDR3 sequence reads: CSARDSGPSRF. In DNA form, the CDR3 reads TGCAGTGCTAGAGATTCGGGGCCGTCACGGTTC.